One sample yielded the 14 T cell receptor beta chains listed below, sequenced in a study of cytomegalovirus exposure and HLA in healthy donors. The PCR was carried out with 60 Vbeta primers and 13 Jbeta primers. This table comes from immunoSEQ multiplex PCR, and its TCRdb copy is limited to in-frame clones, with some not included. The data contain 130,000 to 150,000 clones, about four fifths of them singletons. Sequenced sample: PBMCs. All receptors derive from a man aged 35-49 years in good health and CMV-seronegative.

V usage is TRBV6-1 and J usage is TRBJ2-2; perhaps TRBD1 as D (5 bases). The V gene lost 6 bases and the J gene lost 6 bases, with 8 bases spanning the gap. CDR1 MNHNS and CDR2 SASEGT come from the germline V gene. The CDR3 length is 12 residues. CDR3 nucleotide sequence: TGTGCCAGCAGACCCAGGGCCGGGGAGCTGTTTTTT. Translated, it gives CASRPRAGELFF.

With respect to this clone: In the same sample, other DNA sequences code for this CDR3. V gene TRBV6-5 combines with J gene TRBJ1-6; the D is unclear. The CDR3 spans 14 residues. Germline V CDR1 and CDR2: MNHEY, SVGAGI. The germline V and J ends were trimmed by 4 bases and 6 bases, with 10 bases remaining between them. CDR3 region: CASSSPGFNSPLHF. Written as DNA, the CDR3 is TGTGCCAGCAGTTCCCCGGGTTTTAATTCACCCCTCCACTTT.

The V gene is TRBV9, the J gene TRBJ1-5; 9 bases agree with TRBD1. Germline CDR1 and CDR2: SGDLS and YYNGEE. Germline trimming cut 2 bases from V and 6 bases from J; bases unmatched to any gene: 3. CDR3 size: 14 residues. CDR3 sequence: CASSVGTGSQPQHF. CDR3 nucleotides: TGTGCCAGCAGCGTCGGGACAGGGAGTCAGCCCCAGCATTTT.

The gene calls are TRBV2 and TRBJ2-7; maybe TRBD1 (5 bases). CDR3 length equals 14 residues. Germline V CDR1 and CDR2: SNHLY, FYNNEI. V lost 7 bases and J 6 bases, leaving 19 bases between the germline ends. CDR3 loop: CASNSQGWKGEQYF. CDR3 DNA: TGTGCCAGCAACTCCCAGGGATGGAAAGGCGAGCAGTACTTC.

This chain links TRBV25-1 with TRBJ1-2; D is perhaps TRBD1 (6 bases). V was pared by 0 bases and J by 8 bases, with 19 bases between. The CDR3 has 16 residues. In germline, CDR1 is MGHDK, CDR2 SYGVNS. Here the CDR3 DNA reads TGTGCCAGCAGTGAATATAGCCCCCAAGGACAGAGGGGCTACACCTTC. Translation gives CASSEYSPQGQRGYTF.

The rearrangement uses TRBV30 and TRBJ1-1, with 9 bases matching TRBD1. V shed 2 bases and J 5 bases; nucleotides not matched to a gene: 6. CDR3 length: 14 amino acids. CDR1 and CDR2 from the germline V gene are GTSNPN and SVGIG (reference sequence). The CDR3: CAWSTGQGKTEAFF. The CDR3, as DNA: TGTGCCTGGAGTACCGGACAGGGGAAAACTGAAGCTTTCTTT.

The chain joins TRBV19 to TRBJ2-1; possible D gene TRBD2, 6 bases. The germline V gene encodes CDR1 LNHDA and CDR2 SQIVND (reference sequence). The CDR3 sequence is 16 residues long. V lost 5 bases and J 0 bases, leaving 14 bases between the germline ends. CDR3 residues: CASSAWRVSSYNEQFF. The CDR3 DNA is TGTGCCAGTAGTGCATGGAGGGTTAGCTCCTACAATGAGCAGTTCTTC.

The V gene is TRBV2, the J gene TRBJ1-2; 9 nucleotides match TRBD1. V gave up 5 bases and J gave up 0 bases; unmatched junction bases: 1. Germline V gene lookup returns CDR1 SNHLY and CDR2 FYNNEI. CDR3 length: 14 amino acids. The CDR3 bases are TGTGCCAGCAGTAGACAGGGGGCTAACTATGGCTACACCTTC. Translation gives CASSRQGANYGYTF.

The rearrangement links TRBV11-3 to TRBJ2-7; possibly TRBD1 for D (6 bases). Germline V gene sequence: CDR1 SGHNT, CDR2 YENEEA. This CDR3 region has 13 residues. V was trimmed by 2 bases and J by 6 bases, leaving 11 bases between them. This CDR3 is CASSLSRGGEQYF. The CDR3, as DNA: TGTGCCAGCAGCTTATCCAGGGGTGGCGAGCAGTACTTC.

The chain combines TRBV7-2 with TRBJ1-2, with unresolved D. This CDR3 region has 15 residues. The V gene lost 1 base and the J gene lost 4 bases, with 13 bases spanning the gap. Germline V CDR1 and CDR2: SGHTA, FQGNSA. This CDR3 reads CASSLVVRPIYGYTF. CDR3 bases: TGTGCCAGCAGCTTAGTAGTCAGGCCCATCTATGGCTACACCTTC.

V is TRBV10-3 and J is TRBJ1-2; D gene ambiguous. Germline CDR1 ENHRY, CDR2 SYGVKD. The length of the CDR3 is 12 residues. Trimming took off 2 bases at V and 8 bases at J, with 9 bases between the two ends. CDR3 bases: TGTGCCATCAGTGAGGCGAGCGGAGGCTACACCTTC. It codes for CAISEASGGYTF.

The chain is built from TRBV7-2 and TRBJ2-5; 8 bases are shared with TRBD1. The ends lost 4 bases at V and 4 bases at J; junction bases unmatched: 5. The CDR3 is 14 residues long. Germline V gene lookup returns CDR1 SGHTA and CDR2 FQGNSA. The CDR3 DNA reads TGTGCCAGCAGCTCCACAGGGGGGAGAGAGACCCAGTACTTC. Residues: CASSSTGGRETQYF.

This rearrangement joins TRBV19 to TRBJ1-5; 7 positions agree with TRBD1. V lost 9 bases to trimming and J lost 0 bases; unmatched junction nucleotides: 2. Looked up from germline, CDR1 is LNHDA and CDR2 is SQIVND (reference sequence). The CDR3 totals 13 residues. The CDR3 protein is CASGTVSNQPQHF. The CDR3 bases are TGTGCCAGCGGGACAGTTAGCAATCAGCCCCAGCATTTT.

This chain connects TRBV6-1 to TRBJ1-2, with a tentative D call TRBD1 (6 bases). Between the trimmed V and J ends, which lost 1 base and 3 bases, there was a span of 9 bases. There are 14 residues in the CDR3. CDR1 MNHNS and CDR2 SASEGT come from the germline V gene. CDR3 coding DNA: TGTGCCAGCAGTGAAGAGGACAGTTACTATGGCTACACCTTC. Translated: CASSEEDSYYGYTF.